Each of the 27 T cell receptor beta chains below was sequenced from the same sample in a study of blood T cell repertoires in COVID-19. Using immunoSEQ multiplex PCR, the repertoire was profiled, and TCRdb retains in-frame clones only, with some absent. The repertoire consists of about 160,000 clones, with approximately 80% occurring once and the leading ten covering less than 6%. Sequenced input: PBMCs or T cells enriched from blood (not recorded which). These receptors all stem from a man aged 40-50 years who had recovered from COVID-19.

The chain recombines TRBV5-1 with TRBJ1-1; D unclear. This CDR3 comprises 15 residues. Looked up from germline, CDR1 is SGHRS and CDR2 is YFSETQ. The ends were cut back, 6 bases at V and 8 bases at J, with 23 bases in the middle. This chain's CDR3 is CASTDFDPGASEAFF. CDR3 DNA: TGCGCCAGCACCGACTTTGATCCCGGTGCTTCCGAAGCTTTCTTT.

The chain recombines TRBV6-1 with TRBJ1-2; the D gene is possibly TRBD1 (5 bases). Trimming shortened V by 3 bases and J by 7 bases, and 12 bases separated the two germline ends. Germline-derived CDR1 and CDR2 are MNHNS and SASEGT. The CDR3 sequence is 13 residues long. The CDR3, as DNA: TGTGCCAGCAGTGATGCTAGGGGCTTTGGCTACACCTTC. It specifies CASSDARGFGYTF.

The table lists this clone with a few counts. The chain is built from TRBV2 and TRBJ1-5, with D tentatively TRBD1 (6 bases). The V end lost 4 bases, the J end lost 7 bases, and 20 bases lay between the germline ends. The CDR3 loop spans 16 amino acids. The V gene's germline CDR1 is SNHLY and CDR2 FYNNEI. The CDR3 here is CASSATVRGGGQPQHF. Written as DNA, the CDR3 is TGTGCCAGCAGTGCAACTGTAAGGGGGGGCGGGCAGCCCCAGCATTTT.

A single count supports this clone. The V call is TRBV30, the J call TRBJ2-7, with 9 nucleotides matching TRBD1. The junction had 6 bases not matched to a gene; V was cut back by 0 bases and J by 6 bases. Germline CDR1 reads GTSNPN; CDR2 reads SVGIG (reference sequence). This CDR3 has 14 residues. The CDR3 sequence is CAWSVGQGKLEQYF. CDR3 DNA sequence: TGTGCCTGGAGTGTCGGACAGGGGAAGCTCGAGCAGTACTTC.

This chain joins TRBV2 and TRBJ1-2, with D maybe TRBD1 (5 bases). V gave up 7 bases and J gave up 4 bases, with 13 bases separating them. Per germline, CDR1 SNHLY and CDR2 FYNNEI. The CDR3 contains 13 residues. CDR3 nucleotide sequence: TGTGCCAGCATAGAGTCAGGGCCCTATGGCTACACCTTC. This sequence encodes CASIESGPYGYTF.

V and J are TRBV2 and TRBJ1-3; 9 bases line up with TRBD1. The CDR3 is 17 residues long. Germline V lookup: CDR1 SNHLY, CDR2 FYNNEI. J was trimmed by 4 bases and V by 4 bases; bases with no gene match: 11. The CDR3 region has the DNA TGTGCCAGCAGTGCCGAACTGGGGACAGGGAGAGGAAACACCATATATTTT. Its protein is CASSAELGTGRGNTIYF.

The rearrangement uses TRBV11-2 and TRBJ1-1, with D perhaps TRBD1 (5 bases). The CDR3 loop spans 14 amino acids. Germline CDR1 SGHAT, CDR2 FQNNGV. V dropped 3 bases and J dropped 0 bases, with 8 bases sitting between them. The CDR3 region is CASSFGGLNTEAFF. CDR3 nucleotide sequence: TGTGCCAGCAGCTTCGGGGGATTGAACACTGAAGCTTTCTTT.

The CDR3 region has the DNA TGTGCCACCTCAGGTGAGGGCGTCCCCGGAACCATATATTTT. Its protein product is CATSGEGVPGTIYF. The chain links TRBV24-1 to TRBJ1-3; D gene uncertain. The germline gives CDR1 KGHDR, CDR2 SFDVKD. CDR3 length: 14 residues. Trimming removed 9 bases from V and 10 bases from J, with 21 bases in between.

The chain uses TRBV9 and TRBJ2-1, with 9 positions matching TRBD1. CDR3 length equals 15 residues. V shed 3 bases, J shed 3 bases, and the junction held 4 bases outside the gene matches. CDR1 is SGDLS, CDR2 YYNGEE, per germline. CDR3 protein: CASSGTGESYNEQFF. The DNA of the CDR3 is TGTGCCAGCAGCGGGACAGGGGAGAGCTACAATGAGCAGTTCTTC. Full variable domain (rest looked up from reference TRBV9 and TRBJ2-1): DSGVTQTPKHLITATGQRVTLRCSPRSGDLSVYWYQQSLDQGLQFLIQYYNGEERAKGNILERFSAQQFPDLHSELNLSSLELGDSALYFCASSGTGESYNEQFFGPGTRLTVL.

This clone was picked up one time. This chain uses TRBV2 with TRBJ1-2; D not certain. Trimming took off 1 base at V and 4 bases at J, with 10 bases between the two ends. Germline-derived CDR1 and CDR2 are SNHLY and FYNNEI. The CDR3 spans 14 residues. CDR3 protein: CASSEGRVGYGYTF. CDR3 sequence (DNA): TGTGCCAGCAGTGAAGGGCGGGTTGGCTATGGCTACACCTTC.

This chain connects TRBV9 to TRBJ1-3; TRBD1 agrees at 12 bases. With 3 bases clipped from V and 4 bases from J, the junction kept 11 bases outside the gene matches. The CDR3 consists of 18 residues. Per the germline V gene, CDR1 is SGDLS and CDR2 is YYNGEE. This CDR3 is CASSENLGQGAKGNTIYF. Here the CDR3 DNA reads TGTGCCAGCAGCGAAAACTTGGGACAGGGGGCGAAAGGAAACACCATATATTTT.

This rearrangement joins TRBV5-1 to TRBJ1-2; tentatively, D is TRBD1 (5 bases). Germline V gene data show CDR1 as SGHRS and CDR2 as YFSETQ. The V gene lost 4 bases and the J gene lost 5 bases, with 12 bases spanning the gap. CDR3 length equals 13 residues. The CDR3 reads CASSRDSSYGYTF. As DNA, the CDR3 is TGCGCCAGCAGCCGGGACTCGAGTTATGGCTACACCTTC.

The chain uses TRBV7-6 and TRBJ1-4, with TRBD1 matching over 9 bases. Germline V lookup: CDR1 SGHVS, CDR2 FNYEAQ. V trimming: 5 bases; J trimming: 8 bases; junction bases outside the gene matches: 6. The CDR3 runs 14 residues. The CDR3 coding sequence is TGTGCCAGCAGCAACCTTGGACAGGGGGAAAAACTGTTTTTT. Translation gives CASSNLGQGEKLFF.

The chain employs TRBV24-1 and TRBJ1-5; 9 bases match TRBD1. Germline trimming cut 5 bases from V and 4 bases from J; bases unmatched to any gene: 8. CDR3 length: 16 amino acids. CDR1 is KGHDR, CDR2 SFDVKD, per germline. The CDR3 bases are TGTGCCACCAGTGGGCCCGGACAGGGGTGGAATCAGCCCCAGCATTTT. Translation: CATSGPGQGWNQPQHF.

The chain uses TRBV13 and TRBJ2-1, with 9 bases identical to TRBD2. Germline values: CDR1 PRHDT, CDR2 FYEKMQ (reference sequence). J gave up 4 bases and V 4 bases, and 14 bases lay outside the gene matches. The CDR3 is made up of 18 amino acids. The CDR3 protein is CASSSITRSGGPYNEQFF. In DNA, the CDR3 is TGTGCCAGCAGCTCGATAACGAGAAGCGGGGGGCCTTACAATGAGCAGTTCTTC.

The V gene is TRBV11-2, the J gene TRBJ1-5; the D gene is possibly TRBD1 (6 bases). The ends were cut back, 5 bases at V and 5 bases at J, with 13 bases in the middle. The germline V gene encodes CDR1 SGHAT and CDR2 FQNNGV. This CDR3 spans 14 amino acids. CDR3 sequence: CASSLQGNHQPQHF. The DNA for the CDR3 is TGTGCCAGCAGCCTACAGGGTAATCATCAGCCCCAGCATTTT.

CDR3 nucleotide sequence: TGTGCCAGCAGCCGGGGACAGCTGAACACCGGGGAGCTGTTTTTT. Protein: CASSRGQLNTGELFF. The genes are TRBV7-9 and TRBJ2-2; 7 nucleotides agree with TRBD1. From germline, CDR1 is SEHNR and CDR2 FQNEAQ (reference sequence). The CDR3 consists of 15 residues. With 5 bases clipped from V and 1 base from J, the junction kept 4 bases outside the gene matches.

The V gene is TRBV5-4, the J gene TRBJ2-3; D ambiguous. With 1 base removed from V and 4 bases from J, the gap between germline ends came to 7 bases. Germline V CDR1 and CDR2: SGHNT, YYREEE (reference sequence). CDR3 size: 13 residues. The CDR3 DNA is TGTGCCAGCAGCTTGTCTCTAGCAGATACGCAGTATTTT. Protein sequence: CASSLSLADTQYF.

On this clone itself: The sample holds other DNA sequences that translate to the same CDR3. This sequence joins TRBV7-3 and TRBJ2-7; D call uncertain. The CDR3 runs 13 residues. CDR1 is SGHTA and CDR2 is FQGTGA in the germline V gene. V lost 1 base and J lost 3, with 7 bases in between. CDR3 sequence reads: CASSLNPGYEQYV. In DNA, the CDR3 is TGTGCCAGCAGCTTAAATCCAGGCTACGAGCAGTACGTC.

CDR3 DNA: TGTGCCAGCAGCTTAGGGGGACTAGCGGGGCGACAGTTCTTC. This translates into CASSLGGLAGRQFF. The rearrangement uses TRBV7-9 and TRBJ2-1, with TRBD2 matching 13 bases. The CDR3 spans 14 residues. CDR1 and CDR2 (germline): SEHNR, FQNEAQ (reference sequence). Trimming removed 1 base from V and 13 bases from J; junction bases left unmatched: 4.

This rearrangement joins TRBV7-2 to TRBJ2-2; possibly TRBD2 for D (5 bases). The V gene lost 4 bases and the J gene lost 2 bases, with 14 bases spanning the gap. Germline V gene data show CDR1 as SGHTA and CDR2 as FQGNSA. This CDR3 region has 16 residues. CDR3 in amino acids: CASSSRTRHNTGELFF. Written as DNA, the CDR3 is TGTGCCAGCAGCTCAAGGACTCGTCACAACACCGGGGAGCTGTTTTTT.

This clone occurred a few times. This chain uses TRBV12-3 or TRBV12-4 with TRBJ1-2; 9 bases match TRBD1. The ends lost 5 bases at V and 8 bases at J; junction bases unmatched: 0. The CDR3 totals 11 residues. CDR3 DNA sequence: TGTGCCAGCAGTACAGGGGGCGGCTACACCTTC. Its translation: CASSTGGGYTF.

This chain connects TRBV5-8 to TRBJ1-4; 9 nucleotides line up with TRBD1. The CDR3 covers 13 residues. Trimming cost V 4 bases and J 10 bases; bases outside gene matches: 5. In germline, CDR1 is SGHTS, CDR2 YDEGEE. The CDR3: CASSQGQGGKLFF. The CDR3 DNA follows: TGTGCCAGCAGCCAGGGACAGGGAGGAAAACTGTTTTTT.

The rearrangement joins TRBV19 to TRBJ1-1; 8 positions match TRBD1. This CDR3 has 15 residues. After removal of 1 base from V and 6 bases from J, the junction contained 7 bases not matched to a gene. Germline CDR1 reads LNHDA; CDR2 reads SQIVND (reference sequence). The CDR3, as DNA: TGTGCCAGTAGTATAGCCCTGGACAGGGTTGCTGAAGCTTTCTTT. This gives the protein CASSIALDRVAEAFF.

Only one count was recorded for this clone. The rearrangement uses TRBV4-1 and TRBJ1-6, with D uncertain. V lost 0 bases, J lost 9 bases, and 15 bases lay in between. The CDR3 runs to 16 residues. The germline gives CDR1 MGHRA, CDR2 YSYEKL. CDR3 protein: CASSQDMVRSASPLHF. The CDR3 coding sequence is TGCGCCAGCAGCCAAGATATGGTCAGGTCGGCTTCACCCCTCCACTTT.

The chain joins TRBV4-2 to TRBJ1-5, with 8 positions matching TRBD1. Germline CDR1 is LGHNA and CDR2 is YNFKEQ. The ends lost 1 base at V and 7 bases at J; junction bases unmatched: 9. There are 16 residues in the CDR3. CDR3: CASSQVSGQGTQPQHF. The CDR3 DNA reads TGTGCCAGCAGCCAAGTATCCGGACAGGGCACCCAGCCCCAGCATTTT.

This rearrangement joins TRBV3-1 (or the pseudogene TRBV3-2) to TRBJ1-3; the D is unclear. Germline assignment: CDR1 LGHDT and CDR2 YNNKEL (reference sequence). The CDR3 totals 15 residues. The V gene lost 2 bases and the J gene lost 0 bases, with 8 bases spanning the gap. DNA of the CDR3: TGTGCCAGCAGCCAATTTACAGTCTCTGGAAACACCATATATTTT. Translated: CASSQFTVSGNTIYF.